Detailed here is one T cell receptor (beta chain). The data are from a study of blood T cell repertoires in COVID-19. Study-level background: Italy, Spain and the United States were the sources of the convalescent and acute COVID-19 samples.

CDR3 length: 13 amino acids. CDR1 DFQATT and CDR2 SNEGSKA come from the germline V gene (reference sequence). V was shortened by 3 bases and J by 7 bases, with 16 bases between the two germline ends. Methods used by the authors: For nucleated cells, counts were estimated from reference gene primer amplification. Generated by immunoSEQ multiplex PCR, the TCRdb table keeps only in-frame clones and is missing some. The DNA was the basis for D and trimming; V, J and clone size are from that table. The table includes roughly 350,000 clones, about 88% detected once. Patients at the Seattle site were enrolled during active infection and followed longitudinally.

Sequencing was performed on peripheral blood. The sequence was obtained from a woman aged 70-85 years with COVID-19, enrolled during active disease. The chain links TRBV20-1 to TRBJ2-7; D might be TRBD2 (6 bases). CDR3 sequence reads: CSASKSDGREQYF. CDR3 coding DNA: TGCAGTGCTAGTAAGAGCGACGGGAGAGAGCAGTACTTC.